This TCR beta chain came from a study of cytomegalovirus exposure and HLA in healthy donors listed by TCRdb under 2017. Looking at the study overall: The 500 to 800 repertoires of the first cohort and the roughly 120 validation repertoires were produced on the same platform, according to a later analysis. The aim of the study was to test whether cataloging public T cell receptors could identify signatures of past pathogen exposure. In addition to the first cohort of approximately 670 subjects, a separate validation cohort of approximately 130 different subjects was used. To predict cytomegalovirus infection status, the study brought together high-throughput TCR immunosequencing, statistical association of individual TCRs with disease status, and machine learning.

In regard to this clone: It has no known antigen specificity. No clone much larger than this one lies a single base away; base qualities are absent.

Separate from the approximately 700-subject first cohort, the validation cohort of around 130 subjects was the group to which the donors belonged. Trimmed from V: 5 bases; trimmed from J: 5 bases; junction bases lacking a gene match: 9. From a lookup of the germline V gene, CDR1 and CDR2 are MNHNS and SASEGT. The CDR3 goes from the cysteine to the phenylalanine over 15 residues. This entry keeps only the CDR3 DNA: 45 bases, framed from base 1. Library generation was performed with the immunoSEQ multiplex PCR assay. Per the source publication's procedure: A statistical classification framework was built for diagnosing cytomegalovirus status from the catalog of TCR beta chain sequences. Imported from immuneACCESS, the table was reduced by TCRdb to in-frame sequences with V and J called. These copies leave out some clones; in studies compared against another copy, an unresolved V gene accounts for under half, and the cause of the remainder is not known. V, J and clone size reflect that table, while D and trimming were determined from the DNA. A total of around 300,000 clones appear in this sample, 70% to 90% of them only once. Of the sample, roughly 0.99% falls within the top ten clones.

Paper-wide results and their limitations: Most TCR sequences were seen in very few donors, while some public TCRs were found in many individuals. In the study, approximately 160 TCR beta chains were listed as associated with cytomegalovirus. A later analysis found that TCRs clustered in the first cohort also tended to co-occur in the 100 to 150 validation repertoires, with 94% of cluster scores above 0. In both the original and validation cohorts, the classifier was reported to diagnose cytomegalovirus status with high specificity and sensitivity. The authors suggested that the approach could potentially be extended to other disease states and immunological phenotypes. Three of the identified cytomegalovirus-associated TCR beta chains were confirmed in vitro to be specific for cytomegalovirus antigens. A later analysis lacked HLA typing for the validation cohort, so it scored co-occurrence in that cohort across all 120 or so repertoires.

The sample taken for sequencing was PBMCs. This sequence was found in a young woman in good health and CMV-seronegative. The V gene is TRBV6-1 and the J gene is TRBJ1-5, and TRBD1 aligns with 7 junction nucleotides. The CDR3: CASSSRQGDDQPQHF. The DNA reads as follows: TGTGCCAGCAGTTCAAGACAGGGTGACGATCAGCCCCAGCATTTT.